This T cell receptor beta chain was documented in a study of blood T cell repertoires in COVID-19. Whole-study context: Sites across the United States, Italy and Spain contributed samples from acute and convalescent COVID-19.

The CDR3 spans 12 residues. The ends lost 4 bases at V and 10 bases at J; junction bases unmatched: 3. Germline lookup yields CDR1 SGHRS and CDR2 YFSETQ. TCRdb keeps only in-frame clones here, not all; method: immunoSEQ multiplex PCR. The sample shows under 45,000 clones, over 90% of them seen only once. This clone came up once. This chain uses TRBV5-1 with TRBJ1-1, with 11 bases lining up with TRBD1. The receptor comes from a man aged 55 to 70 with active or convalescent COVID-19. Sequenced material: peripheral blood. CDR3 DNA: TGCGCCAGCAGCCTGGGACAGGGGGGAGCTTTCTTT. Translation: CASSLGQGGAFF.